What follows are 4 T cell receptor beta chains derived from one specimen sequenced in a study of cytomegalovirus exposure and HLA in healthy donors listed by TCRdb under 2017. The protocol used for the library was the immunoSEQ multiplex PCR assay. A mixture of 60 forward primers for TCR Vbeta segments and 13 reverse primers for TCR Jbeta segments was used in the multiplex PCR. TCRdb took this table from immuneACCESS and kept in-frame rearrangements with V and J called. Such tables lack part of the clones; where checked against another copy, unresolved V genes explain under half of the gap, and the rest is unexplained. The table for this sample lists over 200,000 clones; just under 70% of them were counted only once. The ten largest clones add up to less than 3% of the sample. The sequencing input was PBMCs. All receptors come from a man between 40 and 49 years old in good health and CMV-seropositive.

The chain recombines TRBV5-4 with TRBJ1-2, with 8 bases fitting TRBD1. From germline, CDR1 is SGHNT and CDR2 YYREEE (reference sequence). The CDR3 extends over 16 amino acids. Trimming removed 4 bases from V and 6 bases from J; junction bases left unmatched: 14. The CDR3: CASSLGQGMAFDGYTF. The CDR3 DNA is TGTGCCAGCAGCCTAGGACAGGGTATGGCGTTTGATGGCTACACCTTC.

The DNA of the CDR3 is TGTGCCAGCAGTCCCAGGGTGGGGAATTCACCCCTCCACTTT. Encoded protein: CASSPRVGNSPLHF. The J gene is TRBJ1-6, the V gene TRBV6-1; tentative D call: TRBD1 (5 bases). Germline-derived CDR1 and CDR2 are MNHNS and SASEGT. There are 14 residues in the CDR3. Trimming pared 5 bases from V and 7 bases from J, leaving 12 bases between.

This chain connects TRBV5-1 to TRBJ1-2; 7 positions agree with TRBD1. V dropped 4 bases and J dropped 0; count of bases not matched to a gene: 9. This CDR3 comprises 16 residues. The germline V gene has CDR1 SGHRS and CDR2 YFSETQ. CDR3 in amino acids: CASSPGQDPANYGYTF. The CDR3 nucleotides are TGCGCCAGCAGCCCCGGACAGGATCCAGCTAACTATGGCTACACCTTC.

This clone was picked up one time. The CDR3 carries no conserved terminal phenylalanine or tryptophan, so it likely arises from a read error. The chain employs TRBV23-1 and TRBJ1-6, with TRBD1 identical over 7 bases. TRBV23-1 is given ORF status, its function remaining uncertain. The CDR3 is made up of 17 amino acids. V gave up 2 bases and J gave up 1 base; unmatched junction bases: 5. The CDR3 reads CASSQKGGISYNSPLHL. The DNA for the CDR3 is TGCGCCAGCAGTCAAAAAGGGGGCATTTCCTATAATTCACCCCTCCACCTT.